This is a list of T cell receptor beta chains from one sample in a study of cytomegalovirus exposure and HLA in healthy donors. This table comes from immunoSEQ multiplex PCR, and its TCRdb copy is limited to in-frame clones, with some not included. The table records over 150,000 clones, over 75% of them present only once. Sequenced material: PBMCs. These receptors all come from a woman aged 25 to 45 in good health and CMV-seronegative. CDR3s include the opening cysteine and the closing phenylalanine or tryptophan. A row's size may be missing; if present it is once, few, many or a size class.

TRBV6-1,TRBJ2-3,NA,CASSGLAGADTQYF
TRBV6-4,TRBJ1-5,NA,CASSESSNQPQHF
TRBV2,NA,NA,CASRLSEQYF
TRBV10-2,TRBJ1-3,few,CASSWDSGNTIYF
TRBV7-2,TRBJ2-7,NA,CASSSRQTKPWEQYF
TRBV7-9,TRBJ2-7,NA,CASISSRAGEQYF
TRBV7-9,TRBJ2-5,NA,CASSLGGFQETQYF
TRBV14,TRBJ2-3,NA,CASSQWTRRADTQYF
TRBV6-5,TRBJ2-7,NA,CASGIRGSEQYF
TRBV30,TRBJ1-1,NA,CAWRDVAQAFEAFF
TRBV28,TRBJ1-2,NA,CASTDMAQGLGGYTF
TRBV7-9,TRBJ2-4,once,CASSLARGALTKNIQYF
TRBV5-1,TRBJ2-2,once,CASWTGGNTGELFF
TRBV6-6,TRBJ1-5,NA,CASSQGNQPQHF
TRBV5-1,TRBJ1-2,few,CASNTGQSTGGYGYTF
TRBV19,TRBJ1-5,NA,CASSYPPRGTNQPQHF
TRBV5-1,TRBJ2-5,NA,CASWDLSGRETQYF
TRBV6-1,TRBJ1-6,NA,CASSLNSPLHF
TRBV9,TRBJ2-3,NA,CASSVRQGHTDTQYF
TRBV29-1,TRBJ1-1,NA,CSVARRGVTEAFF
TRBV30,TRBJ2-3,NA,CAWSDWDRGDTQYF
TRBV7-6,TRBJ2-2,NA,CASSLYSRGREDTGELFF
TRBV19,TRBJ2-1,once,CASKGRGNEQFF
TRBV7-9,TRBJ2-1,NA,CASSLLQYEQFF
TRBV11-2,TRBJ1-1,NA,CASSLALGQGNTEAFF
TRBV28,TRBJ2-7,NA,CASSPWTSGRKYEQYF
TRBV4-1,TRBJ2-7,once,CASSLSTGQGAYEQYF
TRBV6-1,TRBJ1-4,once,CASSPIWEINEKLFF
TRBV18,TRBJ1-1,few,CASSPGANTEAFF
TRBV11-2,TRBJ2-1,NA,CASSFGTLSSYNEQFF
TRBV2,TRBJ2-5,NA,CASSGMACTQYF
TRBV29-1,TRBJ2-3,NA,CSGTGTGWMTDTQYF
TRBV28,TRBJ2-7,NA,CASSFFIIGGSYEQYF
TRBV29-1,TRBJ2-3,NA,CSVGGITDTQYF
TRBV6-1,TRBJ2-1,NA,CASSYGGEQFF
TRBV9,TRBJ2-2,NA,CASSVGGSTGELFF
TRBV7-2,TRBJ1-2,few,CASSLEPGQGHGYTF